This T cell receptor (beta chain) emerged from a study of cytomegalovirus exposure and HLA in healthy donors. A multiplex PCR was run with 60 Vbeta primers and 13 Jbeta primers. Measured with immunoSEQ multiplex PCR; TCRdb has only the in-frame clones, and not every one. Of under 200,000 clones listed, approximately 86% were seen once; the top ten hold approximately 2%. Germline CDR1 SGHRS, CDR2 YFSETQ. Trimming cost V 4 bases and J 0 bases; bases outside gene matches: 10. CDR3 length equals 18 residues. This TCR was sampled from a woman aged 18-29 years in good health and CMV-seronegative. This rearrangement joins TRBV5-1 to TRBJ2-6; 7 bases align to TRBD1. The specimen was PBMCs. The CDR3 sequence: CASSRFGQASSGANVLTF. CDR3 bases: TGCGCCAGCAGCCGTTTCGGACAGGCCTCCTCTGGGGCCAACGTCCTGACTTTC.